The clone carrying this T cell receptor beta chain was detected only a few times. V was shortened by 4 bases and J by 1 base, with 13 bases between the two germline ends. Germline V gene lookup returns CDR1 MNHEY and CDR2 SVGEGT. There are 15 residues in the CDR3. The sample originates from a study of identical twins. A universal primer site arose from template switching, and cDNA bore unique molecular identifiers. MiXCR was run by TCRdb on the 5' RACE reads, yielding one entry per CDR3 protein. Of about 470,000 distinct CDR3 sequences in the sample, more than 20% were seen once. This same sample was also taken into another study, of T cells expressing NK-cell markers. Per that paper: The TCR beta repertoires were obtained from sorted CD3+CD56+NKG2C+, CD3+CD56+NKG2C- and CD3+CD56-NKG2C+ T cells. Restricting sorting to alpha-beta TCR T cells was achieved in several experiments by an anti-gamma-delta TCR antibody.

The sequence was obtained from a woman younger than 35 in good health. The chain couples TRBV6-2 or TRBV6-3 to TRBJ1-1; D ambiguous. Material for sequencing was CD4+ T cells sorted from blood. The CDR3 loop reads CASSSLAGSNTEAFF. DNA for the CDR3: TGTGCCAGCAGTTCCCTGGCCGGATCGAACACTGAAGCTTTCTTT.